This TCR beta chain was captured by sequencing in a study of cytomegalovirus exposure and HLA in healthy donors. The wider study: T cells numbering approximately 170 million yielded some 110 million unique TCR beta sequences in an earlier analysis. About 85 million unique TCRs from HLA-typed donors were held in an early release of data.

Comments on this clone: The antigen is undetermined.

With 60 Vbeta and 13 Jbeta primers, the PCR was carried out. The protocol was immunoSEQ multiplex PCR, while the TCRdb copy is restricted to in-frame clones and leaves out a portion. The sample carries about 81,000 clones, 75% to 85% recorded once. Overall study findings and caveats: With further analysis later on, most CMV-associated TCR beta chains appeared HLA-restricted.

The specimen sequenced was PBMCs. This clonotype originated in a man in his forties or fifties in good health and CMV-seropositive.

The CDR3 spells CASSSRTSGSGYNEQFF. For the CDR3, the DNA is TGTGCCAGCTCATCACGGACTAGCGGGAGCGGCTACAATGAGCAGTTCTTC. This sequence joins TRBV18 and TRBJ2-1; 13 positions match TRBD2. The germline V gene encodes CDR1 KGHSH and CDR2 LQKENI. The V and J ends lost 5 bases and 3 bases, in that order; junction bases with no gene match: 7. This CDR3 region has 17 residues.